These T cell receptor beta chains were read from a single sample in a study of blood T cells in healthy people across ages. TCRdb re-derived calls from the 5' RACE reads in MiXCR, one entry per CDR3 protein. The data show about 1.8 million distinct CDR3 sequences, around half seen once. Sequenced sample: blood. These receptors were obtained from a woman aged 35 to 49 in good health. The CDR3 runs from the conserved cysteine through the conserved F or W. The order of the fields is J gene, clone size, CDR3 length, V gene, D gene, CDR3 DNA, CDR3 protein. D genes are given only for firm matches. The size entry is marked missing in some rows and otherwise reads once, few, many or a size class.

>TRBJ2-7|many|13|TRBV5-1|TRBD1
TGTGCCAGCAGTCCGGACAGGGTAGGGGAGCAGTACTTC
CASSPDRVGEQYF
>TRBJ2-5|many|13|TRBV7-2|.
TGTGCCAGCAGTAGGGACGGTGGGGAGACCCAGTACTTC
CASSRDGGETQYF
>TRBJ1-2|.|14|TRBV6-6|.
TGTGCCGGCAGTTACGATTCAGGGAATAATGGCTACACCTTC
CAGSYDSGNNGYTF
>TRBJ2-3|few|13|TRBV9|TRBD1
TGTGCCAGCGGGACAGCCAACACAGATACGCAGTATTTT
CASGTANTDTQYF
>TRBJ2-3|many|14|TRBV4-2|.
TGTGCCAGCAGCCAAGTAAGCCAGACCGATACGCAGTATTTT
CASSQVSQTDTQYF
>TRBJ2-1|.|13|TRBV11-1|.
TGTGCCAGCAGCTTAGTTTATGAGGAAGAGCAGTTCTTC
CASSLVYEEEQFF
>TRBJ2-7|once|14|TRBV7-9|.
TGTGCCAGCAGCTTTCTTCGAGGGTTCGATGAGCAGTACTTC
CASSFLRGFDEQYF
>TRBJ2-4|.|14|TRBV20-1|.
TGCAGTGTTAGAGATAGGCCCGGCAAAAACATTCAGTACTTC
CSVRDRPGKNIQYF
>TRBJ2-1|.|14|TRBV15|TRBD1
TGTGCCACCCTCCGGGACAGGACTGGTAATGAGCAGTTCTTC
CATLRDRTGNEQFF
>TRBJ2-1|.|16|TRBV5-1|.
TGCGCCAGCAGTCGTGGGGACCGGGGGGCCCACAATGAGCAGTTCTTC
CASSRGDRGAHNEQFF
>TRBJ2-5|.|15|TRBV18|TRBD2
TGTGCCAGCTCGAATAGGGAGGGGATTCAAGAGACCCAGTACTTC
CASSNREGIQETQYF
>TRBJ1-1|.|15|TRBV25-1|.
TGTGCCAGCAGTGCGGTGGGGGGAGCCGGCACTGAAGCTTTCTTT
CASSAVGGAGTEAFF
>TRBJ2-7|.|15|TRBV27|.
TGTGCCAGCAGTGGGACTCAGAGCTCCTACAATGAGCAGTACTTC
CASSGTQSSYNEQYF
>TRBJ2-7|.|23|TRBV11-2|TRBD1
TGTGCCAGCAGCTTAGGCATTAGGTCACCCGGGACAGGGGGATCTTGGAGATCCTACGAGCAGTACTTC
CASSLGIRSPGTGGSWRSYEQYF
>TRBJ2-5|.|14|TRBV6-5|TRBD1
TGTGCCAGCAGACAAGGACAGGGGCCGGGGACCCAGTACTTC
CASRQGQGPGTQYF
>TRBJ1-1|.|14|TRBV28|TRBD1
TGTGCCAGCGGCTCAGGGGGCGCGAACACTGAAGCTTTCTTT
CASGSGGANTEAFF
>TRBJ2-3|few|18|TRBV6-4|TRBD2
TGTGCCAGCAGTGACCGGCGTCTGGCGGGGGATGGCACAGATACGCAGTATTTT
CASSDRRLAGDGTDTQYF
>TRBJ1-2|.|14|TRBV7-2|TRBD1
TGTGCCAGCAGCTTTCTAGGGGGCCGGGATGGCTACACCTTC
CASSFLGGRDGYTF
>TRBJ2-5|.|18|TRBV7-8|TRBD2
TGTGCCAGCAGCTCCTCCCAGGCGGCTAGCGGGGGAATAGGGACCCAGTACTTC
CASSSSQAASGGIGTQYF
>TRBJ2-3|.|15|TRBV6-5|TRBD1
TGTGCCAGCAGTCGACGGACAGGCAGCGCAGATACGCAGTATTTT
CASSRRTGSADTQYF
>TRBJ2-7|few|15|TRBV6-5|TRBD2
TGTGCCAGCAGTTACACTAGCGGGGGGAACTACGAGCAGTACTTC
CASSYTSGGNYEQYF
>TRBJ2-5|.|18|TRBV4-3|.
TGCGCCAGCAGCCAAGCTGGACCTCGGGACTCAATACAAGAGACCCGGTACTTC
CASSQAGPRDSIQETRYF
>TRBJ2-2|.|15|TRBV15|.
TGTGCCACCAGCCCACAGGGAGGGAACACCGGGGAGCTGTTTTTT
CATSPQGGNTGELFF
>TRBJ2-1|.|17|TRBV9|.
TGTGCCAGCAGCGTCCAGGGGCCAGACAACGAATACAATGAGCAGTTCTTC
CASSVQGPDNEYNEQFF
>TRBJ2-7|many|14|TRBV25-1|TRBD1
TGTGCCAGCAGTTCCGGACAGGGGACCTACGAGCAGTACTTC
CASSSGQGTYEQYF
>TRBJ1-4|.|17|TRBV4-2|.
TGTGCCAGCAGCCAAGATCCTACCCGGGTGAGCCGGGAAAAACTGTTTTTT
CASSQDPTRVSREKLFF
>TRBJ1-2|few|14|TRBV5-1|.
TGCGCCAGCAGCTTAGATTTTCCATTGGATGGCTACACCTTC
CASSLDFPLDGYTF
>TRBJ2-2|.|15|TRBV12-3/TRBV12-4|.
TGTGCCAGCAGTTTATGGCAGGGGAACACCGGAGAACTGTTTTTT
CASSLWQGNTGELFF
>TRBJ2-7|once|15|TRBV12-3/TRBV12-4|.
TGTGCCAGCAGTTCAGACGGGGGCGGTACCTACGAGCAGTACTTC
CASSSDGGGTYEQYF
>TRBJ2-3|.|17|TRBV7-2|TRBD2
TGTGCCAGCAGCTTAGAGACACTAGCGGGGCACACAGATACGCAGTATTTT
CASSLETLAGHTDTQYF
>TRBJ2-1|many|13|TRBV18|TRBD1
TGTGCCAGCAGCCCCAGACAGGGGAATGAGCAGTTCTTC
CASSPRQGNEQFF
>TRBJ1-1|.|13|TRBV10-2|.
TGCGCCAGCAGTGAGTCGGGGTGGACTGAAGCTTTCTTT
CASSESGWTEAFF
>TRBJ2-3|few|13|TRBV7-2|.
TGTGCCAGCAGCGCCCTTTTCACAGATACGCAGTATTTT
CASSALFTDTQYF
>TRBJ2-7|.|13|TRBV6-5|TRBD1
TGCGCGATGACGGGGACAGGGAAGGACGAGCAGTACTTC
CAMTGTGKDEQYF
>TRBJ2-5|few|15|TRBV5-1|TRBD1
TGCGCCAGCAGCTTGACAGGGGGTAATCAAGAGACCCAGTACTTC
CASSLTGGNQETQYF
>TRBJ2-4|.|14|TRBV7-9|.
TGTGCCAGCAGCTTCGTGGGGGTGGGAAACATTCAGTACTTC
CASSFVGVGNIQYF
>TRBJ2-3|.|17|TRBV5-1|.
TGCGCCAGCAGCTCGACCGGGGGTAACGCCCCGCTTGATACGCAGTATTTT
CASSSTGGNAPLDTQYF
>TRBJ2-1|few|14|TRBV7-2|TRBD2
TGTGCCAGCAGCCGAGGGACTAGCTCCAATGAGCAGTTCTTC
CASSRGTSSNEQFF
>TRBJ2-1|.|16|TRBV28|TRBD1
TGTGCCAGCAGTTACGGACAGGGAAGCTCCTACAATGAGCAGTTCTTC
CASSYGQGSSYNEQFF
>TRBJ2-7|.|14|TRBV20-1|TRBD2
TGCAGCGCACATCCTAGCGGGGGGGCGTACGAGCAGTACTTC
CSAHPSGGAYEQYF
>TRBJ2-3|.|14|TRBV2|.
TGTGCCAGCAGTGTGATAGCGGGCACAGATACGCAGTATTTT
CASSVIAGTDTQYF
>TRBJ1-5|once|11|TRBV6-6|.
TGTGCCAGCACCCAAGGGCAGCCCCAGCATTTT
CASTQGQPQHF
>TRBJ2-3|few|16|TRBV3-1|TRBD2
TGTGCCAGCAGCCTCCTAGCGGGGCGAGGCACAGATACGCAGTATTTT
CASSLLAGRGTDTQYF
>TRBJ1-2|.|17|TRBV7-2|.
TGTGCCAGCAGCTTAGTGGCGGGACCCCTCTCTCGATATGGCTACACCTTC
CASSLVAGPLSRYGYTF
>TRBJ2-5|few|15|TRBV3-1|.
TGTGCCAGCAGCCAACTTAAACAGCTACAGGAGACCCAGTACTTC
CASSQLKQLQETQYF
>TRBJ2-5|.|19|TRBV5-1|TRBD2
TGCGCCAGCAGCTTGGCAGTGTCGTGGCTAGCGGGGGTGCAAGAGACCCAGTACTTC
CASSLAVSWLAGVQETQYF
>TRBJ2-3|.|24|TRBV4-1|TRBD1
TGCGCCAGCAGCCAAGTGGAATTCCGGTGGGACAGCGATCATAAATCAACTAGCACAGATACGCAGTATTTT
CASSQVEFRWDSDHKSTSTDTQYF
>TRBJ2-3|.|18|TRBV6-2/TRBV6-3|TRBD2
TGTGCCAGCAGGAAAGGACTAGCGGGGGCCCCTTCCACAGATACGCAGTATTTT
CASRKGLAGAPSTDTQYF
>TRBJ1-2|.|15|TRBV12-3/TRBV12-4|TRBD1
TGTGCCAGCAGTTTAGTGCCAGGGGGAACCTATGGCTACACCTTC
CASSLVPGGTYGYTF
>TRBJ1-2|few|16|TRBV4-2|.
TGTGCCAGCAGCCAATCCCGCCAGGGGCAACACTATGGCTACACCTTC
CASSQSRQGQHYGYTF
>TRBJ2-2|few|14|TRBV29-1|.
TGCAGCGTTAAAGGACACTCGAACACCGGGGAGCTGTTTTTT
CSVKGHSNTGELFF
>TRBJ1-2|.|14|TRBV7-9|TRBD1
TGTGCCAGCAGCGAAATGGGACAGGCTCATGGCTACACCTTC
CASSEMGQAHGYTF
>TRBJ2-1|few|16|TRBV9|.
TGTGCCAGCAGCGCGAGTAAGGCGGGGACGATCAATGAGCAGTTCTTC
CASSASKAGTINEQFF